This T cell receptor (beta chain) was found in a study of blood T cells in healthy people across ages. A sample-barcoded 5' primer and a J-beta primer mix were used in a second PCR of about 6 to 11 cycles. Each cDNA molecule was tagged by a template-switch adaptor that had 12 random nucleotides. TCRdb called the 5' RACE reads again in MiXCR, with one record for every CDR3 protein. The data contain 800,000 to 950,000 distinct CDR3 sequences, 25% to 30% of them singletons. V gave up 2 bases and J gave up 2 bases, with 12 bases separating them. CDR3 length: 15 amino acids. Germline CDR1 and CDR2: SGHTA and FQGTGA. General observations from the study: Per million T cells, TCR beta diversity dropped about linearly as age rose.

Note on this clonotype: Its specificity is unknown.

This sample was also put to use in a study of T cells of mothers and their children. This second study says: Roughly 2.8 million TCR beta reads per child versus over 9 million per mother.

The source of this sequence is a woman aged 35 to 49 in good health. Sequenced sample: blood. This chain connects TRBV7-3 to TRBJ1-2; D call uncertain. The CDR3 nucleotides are TGTGCCAGCAGCTTAGGAGAGACACCAAACTATGGCTACACCTTC. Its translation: CASSLGETPNYGYTF.